This T cell receptor beta chain comes out of a study of T cells in Graves' hyperthyroidism and ophthalmopathy. Study background: Peripheral blood was taken when the disease was first diagnosed, before any treatment began.

Extraction of PBMCs used roughly 9.3 ml of fresh peripheral blood. It was RNA transcripts that yielded the amplified TCR beta CDR3 regions. First-round RT-PCR of the TCR CDR3 relied on the HTBI primer set. Via MiXCR, TCRdb re-called the multiplex PCR reads, giving one row per CDR3 protein. This sample has approximately 400,000 distinct CDR3 sequences, with 15% to 19% found just once. The germline gives CDR1 SEHNR, CDR2 FQNEAQ (reference sequence). Between the trimmed V and J ends, which lost 5 bases and 3 bases, there was a span of 17 bases. The CDR3 totals 15 residues. This TCR came from a woman between 18 and 29 years old with Graves' hyperthyroidism that later progressed to Graves' ophthalmopathy. The sequencing sample was made of blood. The rearrangement links TRBV7-9 to TRBJ2-7; perhaps D is TRBD1 or TRBD2 (7 bases each). The DNA of the CDR3 is TGTGCCAGCAGCCCCGGGGGGACAGACTACTACGAGCAGTACTTC. Amino acids: CASSPGGTDYYEQYF.